This T cell receptor (beta chain) was observed in a study of CD8+CD57+ T cells in acquired aplastic anemia. On the study more broadly: The mean DNA yield obtained from sorted CD4+ and CD8+ cells came to about 3 ug. Average CD4+ read depth in healthy donors was some 11 million reads.

V gave up 4 bases and J gave up 5 bases, with 18 bases separating them. The CDR3 is made up of 15 amino acids. Germline V gene sequence: CDR1 SGHNT, CDR2 YYREEE (reference sequence). Study-level results: A significant difference in CD8+ Simpson's diversity between patients and controls was not found. In common between the patients and the controls were approximately 30 CD8+ CDR3 sequences.

Using genomic DNA as the template, TCR beta VDJ and CDR3 profiling was carried out. TCRdb itself ran the reads through MiXCR, one entry per CDR3 protein. Among about 220,000 distinct CDR3 sequences listed, around 32% were seen once. Only a few counts were recorded for this clonotype. Its cognate antigen is unknown. This receptor was identified in a human donor in good health, serving as a control. Sequencing was done on a sample of sorted CD4+, CD8+, or CD8+CD57+ T cells (not recorded which) from PBMCs. V is TRBV5-4 and J is TRBJ2-5, with D tentatively TRBD1 or TRBD2 (5 bases each). CDR3: CASSDTARGVETQYF. The CDR3 nucleotides read TGTGCCAGCAGCGATACAGCGAGGGGCGTCGAGACCCAGTACTTC. The complete variable domain, with remaining parts taken from reference TRBV5-4 and TRBJ2-5, reads ETGVTQSPTHLIKTRGQQVTLRCSSQSGHNTVSWYQQALGQGPQFIFQYYREEENGRGNFPPRFSGLQFPNYSSELNVNALELDDSALYLCASSDTARGVETQYFGPGTRLLVL.